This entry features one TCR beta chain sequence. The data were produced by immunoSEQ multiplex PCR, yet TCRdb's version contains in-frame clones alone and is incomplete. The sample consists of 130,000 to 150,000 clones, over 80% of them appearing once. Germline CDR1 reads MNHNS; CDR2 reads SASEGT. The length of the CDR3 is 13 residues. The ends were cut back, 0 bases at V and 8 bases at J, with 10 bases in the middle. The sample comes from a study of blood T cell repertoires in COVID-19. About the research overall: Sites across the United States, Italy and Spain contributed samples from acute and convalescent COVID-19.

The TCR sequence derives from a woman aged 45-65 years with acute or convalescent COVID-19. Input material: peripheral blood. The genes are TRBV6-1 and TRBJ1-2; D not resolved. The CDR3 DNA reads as TGTGCCAGCAGTGAAGCGCGGGCGGAGGGCTACACCTTC. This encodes CASSEARAEGYTF.